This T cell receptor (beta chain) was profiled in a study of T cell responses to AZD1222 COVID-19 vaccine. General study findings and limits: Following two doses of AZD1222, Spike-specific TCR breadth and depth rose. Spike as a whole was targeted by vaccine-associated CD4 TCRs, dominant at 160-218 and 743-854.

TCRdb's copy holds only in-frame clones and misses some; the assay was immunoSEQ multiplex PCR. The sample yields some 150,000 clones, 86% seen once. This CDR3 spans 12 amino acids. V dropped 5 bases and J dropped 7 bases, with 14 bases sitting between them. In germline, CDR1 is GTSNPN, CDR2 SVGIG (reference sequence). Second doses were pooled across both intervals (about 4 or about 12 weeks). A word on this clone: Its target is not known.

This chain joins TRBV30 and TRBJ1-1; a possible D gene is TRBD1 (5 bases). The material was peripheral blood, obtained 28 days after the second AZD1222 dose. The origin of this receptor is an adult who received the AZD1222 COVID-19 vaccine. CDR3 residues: CAWGHWGGEAFF. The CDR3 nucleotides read TGTGCCTGGGGGCACTGGGGGGGTGAAGCTTTCTTT. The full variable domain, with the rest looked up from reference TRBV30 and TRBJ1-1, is SQTIHQWPATLVQPVGSPLSLECTVEGTSNPNLYWYRQAAGRGLQLLFYSVGIGQISSEVPQNLSASRPQDRQFILSSKKLLLSDSGFYLCAWGHWGGEAFFGQGTRLTVV.